The entry that follows covers one T cell receptor (beta chain) sequence. Its antigen is still unknown. V dropped 5 bases and J dropped 0 bases, with 15 bases sitting between them. The CDR3 runs 16 residues. Germline V gene data show CDR1 as SEHNR and CDR2 as FQNEAQ (reference sequence). In TCRdb, the reads were re-called with MiXCR into one record per CDR3 protein. The sample lists about 240,000 distinct CDR3 sequences, roughly 12% occurring once. The data belong to a study of T cell repertoires in cytomegalovirus infection. General observations from the study: The study identified carriers of CMV plus the relevant HLA from cumulative public TCR beta family frequency. The ex vivo response was dominated by HLA-C-restricted CMV-specific TCR beta clonotypes.

This TCR was sampled from a human donor in good health (CMV status not recorded). Some clones in this sample may be carry-over from other donors' samples. The chain links TRBV7-9 to TRBJ2-3; D unresolved. The sample comprised PBMCs. The chain's CDR3 is CASSDQWLSSTDTQYF. CDR3 sequence (DNA): TGTGCCAGCAGCGACCAGTGGTTATCTAGCACAGATACGCAGTATTTT.